This record concerns one T cell receptor beta chain sequence. The antigen remains unidentified. A junction boundary mismatches the germline segment, possibly from a read error. The record originates from a study of cytomegalovirus exposure and HLA in healthy donors. For the study at large: A later analysis reported the same platform for the 100 to 150 validation repertoires and the 666 first-cohort repertoires. Study conclusions and caveats: The authors listed approximately 160 TCR beta chains as cytomegalovirus-associated. The majority of TCR sequences were rare, yet some public TCRs appeared in many donors. According to reports, the classifier identified cytomegalovirus status with high specificity and sensitivity.

Some clones are missing from TCRdb's copy, which holds only in-frame ones; the method was immunoSEQ multiplex PCR. The data contain approximately 160,000 clones, about 90% of them seen just once; the ten biggest clones take up just over 4%. The CDR3 runs to 13 residues. In germline, CDR1 is LNHDA, CDR2 SQIVND (reference sequence). The chain employs TRBV19 and TRBJ2-7, with a weak D call TRBD2 (6 bases). Source material: PBMCs. This sequence was found in a man between 18 and 35 years old in good health and CMV-seropositive. The CDR3 DNA reads as TGTGCCAGTAGTGGCCTTGGAGGGGCCAGTCTGGACTTC. Residues: CASSGLGGASLDF.